This T cell receptor (beta chain) was retrieved from a study of blood T cell repertoires in COVID-19. Whole-study context: COVID-19 samples, acute and convalescent, were from the United States, Italy and Spain. In each case, the material was cDNA or gDNA derived from T cells, B-cell-depleted T cells, or PBMCs.

Methods used by the authors: Nucleated cell number was recorded as an estimate derived from reference gene primer amplification. Measured with immunoSEQ multiplex PCR; TCRdb has only the in-frame clones, and not every one. The V and J calls and clone size come from that table; D and trimming were worked out from the DNA. The table records approximately 230,000 clones, more than 60% of them present only once. Germline CDR1 SEHNR, CDR2 FQNEAQ (reference sequence). The germline V and J ends were trimmed by 0 bases and 4 bases, with 12 bases remaining between them. The CDR3 is made up of 15 amino acids. The sequence was collected from a woman aged 40-49 years with active or convalescent COVID-19. Source material: peripheral blood. This chain joins TRBV7-9 and TRBJ2-5; D might be TRBD2 (5 bases). The CDR3 sequence: CASSLAEIRGETQYF. DNA for the CDR3: TGTGCCAGCAGCTTAGCTGAAATACGGGGAGAGACCCAGTACTTC.